The rows below give T cell receptor beta chains drawn from one sample of a study of tumor-infiltrating lymphocytes in primary liver carcinoma. TCRdb used MiXCR to reprocess the multiplex PCR reads, holding one entry per CDR3 protein. The sample holds roughly 91,000 distinct CDR3 sequences; around 63% are singletons and the top ten take roughly 10%. Sample: liver tumor tissue from sampling region 5. These receptors originate from a woman aged 55-70 years with primary liver carcinoma and hepatitis B virus infection. Each CDR3 is given with its conserved first and last residue. The D gene is left open where the match is weak. Clone size, where shown, is once, few, many, or a class for clones that have expanded.

D gene	V gene	J gene	clone size	CDR3 DNA	CDR3 protein
TRBD1	TRBV6-1	TRBJ2-7	NA	TGTGCCAGCAGTGAGACAGGGAAGAATGAGCAGTACTTC	CASSETGKNEQYF
TRBD1	TRBV5-1	TRBJ1-1	NA	TGCCCCAACAGTGGGGCGGGTAACAGGGGCACTGAAGCTTTCTTT	CPNSGAGNRGTEAFF
NA	TRBV14	TRBJ1-6	NA	TGTGCCAGCAGCATGCTCTTGGACCCACCCCTCCACTTT	CASSMLLDPPLHF
NA	TRBV15	TRBJ2-3	few	TGTGCCACCAGCAGGGAGGGACGCCGTACAGATACGCAGTATTTT	CATSREGRRTDTQYF
NA	TRBV11-3	TRBJ2-7	NA	TGCGCCAGCAGCTATCCCTACGAGCAGTACTTT	CASSYPYEQYF
NA	TRBV4-2	TRBJ1-6	NA	TGTGCCAGCAGCAAAGAAAGGAACAGGGTGGATCTAAATTCACCCCTCCACTTT	CASSKERNRVDLNSPLHF
NA	TRBV11-2	TRBJ2-1	once	TGTGTCAGCAGCAAAACCTACAGGGCCGGTACGCCGTCCAATGAGCAGTTCTTC	CVSSKTYRAGTPSNEQFF
TRBD2	TRBV9	TRBJ2-1	NA	TGTGCCAGCAGCGTAGACCCTAGCGGGAAGACCTACAATGAGCAGTTCTTC	CASSVDPSGKTYNEQFF
NA	TRBV11-3	TRBJ1-2	NA	TGTGCTATCAGAAAAGACAGCTATGGCTACACCTTC	CAIRKDSYGYTF
TRBD2	TRBV29-1	TRBJ2-3	once	TGCAGCGTTAAGGGAGGGGCGGGACTCACAGATACGCAGTGTTTT	CSVKGGAGLTDTQCF
NA	TRBV11-3	TRBJ2-1	NA	TGTGCCAGCAGTTTGGGGTTCGGCGGGCTTTCCTACAATAAGCAGTTCTTC	CASSLGFGGLSYNKQFF
NA	TRBV6-5	TRBJ1-2	NA	TGTGCCAGCAGTTACTTCACTAACTATGGCTACACTTTC	CASSYFTNYGYTF
NA	TRBV24-1	TRBJ1-5	NA	TGTGCCACCGCCAGTGCGGGAAACAATCAGCCCCAGCATTTT	CATASAGNNQPQHF
NA	TRBV11-2	TRBJ2-7	once	TGTGCTAGCAGCTTCAGGGGTCGGTACGAGCAGTACTTC	CASSFRGRYEQYF
NA	TRBV29-1	TRBJ2-6	NA	TGCAGCGTTGGGGGAACTGGGGTCAACGTCCTTACTTTC	CSVGGTGVNVLTF
NA	TRBV12-3/TRBV12-4	TRBJ1-4	NA	TGTGCCAACAGTTTAAGACAAGGGGATGAAAAACTGTTTTTT	CANSLRQGDEKLFF
TRBD1	TRBV10-3	TRBJ2-5	NA	TGTGCCATCAGTAAGTCGACAGGGGGTCACCAAGAGTCCCAGTACTTC	CAISKSTGGHQESQYF
NA	TRBV5-1	TRBJ2-1	NA	TGCGCCAGCAGCTCATCAAGCTCCCACAATGAGCAGTTCTTC	CASSSSSSHNEQFF
NA	TRBV11-2	TRBJ2-3	NA	TGTGCCAACAGCTCAACACGGTTACAGGAGGCAGATACGCAGTATTTT	CANSSTRLQEADTQYF
TRBD2	TRBV10-3	TRBJ2-5	many	TGTGCCATCGCGGCCAGCGGGAGCCAAGAGACCCAGTACTTC	CAIAASGSQETQYF
NA	TRBV6-1	TRBJ2-7	once	TGTGCCGGCAGCAGACCATGGGGCTTTTCCTACGAGCAGTACTTC	CAGSRPWGFSYEQYF
NA	TRBV2	TRBJ2-7	few	TGTGCCAGCAGTCTGACCGAGACCTACGAGCAGTACTTC	CASSLTETYEQYF
NA	TRBV29-1	TRBJ2-3	many	TGCAGCGTTTCTCAGGACACAGATACGCAGTATTTT	CSVSQDTDTQYF
NA	TRBV11-2	TRBJ1-1	NA	TGTGCCAGGAGCTTTAGGCAAGGCTGGAACACTGAAGCTTTCTTT	CARSFRQGWNTEAFF
TRBD2	TRBV11-2	TRBJ2-7	few	TGTGCCAGCAGCTACTTTAGCGGGTGGGGCGAGCAGTACTTC	CASSYFSGWGEQYF
NA	TRBV12-3/TRBV12-4	TRBJ2-3	NA	TGTGCCTGCAGTTTAGATCGAGCAGATACGCAGTATTTT	CACSLDRADTQYF
NA	TRBV18	TRBJ2-6	NA	TGTGCCAGCTTCCAGGGTGTTGGGGCCAACGTCCTGACTTTC	CASFQGVGANVLTF
NA	TRBV29-1	TRBJ1-1	once	TGTAGCGTTGGCCCGAGACCGAGCCTGAACACTGAAGCTTTATTT	CSVGPRPSLNTEALF
NA	TRBV29-1	TRBJ1-4	many	TGCAGCGTTGCGGTAGGGTTTGAAAAACTGTTTTTT	CSVAVGFEKLFF
NA	TRBV6-5	TRBJ1-5	many	TGTGCCAGCAGTTACGCCTTCCAGAGCAATCAGCCCCAGCATTTT	CASSYAFQSNQPQHF
NA	TRBV6-5	TRBJ1-2	NA	TGTGCCAGCGGTGGGCAGGGGAGAGGATACACCTTC	CASGGQGRGYTF
TRBD2	TRBV11-2	TRBJ2-5	NA	TGTGCCAGCAGCTACTCCGGTAGCGGGAGAGAGACCCAGTACTTC	CASSYSGSGRETQYF
NA	TRBV28	TRBJ2-3	NA	TGTGCCAGCAGTTCACCCTCAGCCAGCACAGATACGCAGTATTTT	CASSSPSASTDTQYF
NA	TRBV18	TRBJ1-1	few	TGTGCCAGCTCACCCGCGGACAGGAACACTGAAGCTTTCTTT	CASSPADRNTEAFF
TRBD2	TRBV6-2/TRBV6-3	TRBJ2-1	many	TGTGCCAGCAGCTCCGGGACTAGCGAAGTTAGTGAGCAGTTCTTC	CASSSGTSEVSEQFF
NA	TRBV11-2	TRBJ2-1	NA	TGTGCCGGCAGCTCGTTTACCCAAGAGACCCAGTTCTTC	CAGSSFTQETQFF
NA	TRBV29-1	TRBJ2-1	NA	TGCAGCGTTGCTAACAGGGCACGGGTTGGGCATGGGCAGTTCTTC	CSVANRARVGHGQFF
TRBD1	TRBV10-3	TRBJ2-3	NA	TGCGCCATCAACTCAACGGCCAGGACAGGGGGCACAGATACGCAGTGTTTT	CAINSTARTGGTDTQCF
NA	TRBV29-1	TRBJ2-1	few	TGCAGTGGGAGGACTGGGCGACTCTACAATGAGCAGTTCTTC	CSGRTGRLYNEQFF
NA	TRBV6-1	TRBJ2-2	NA	TGTGCCAGCGGTGTTAGAGCTGGTGGCACCGGGGAGCTGTTTTTT	CASGVRAGGTGELFF
NA	TRBV11-2	TRBJ2-1	once	TGTGCCAACAGCTTAGATCTGACGGGTGGGGGCGATGAGCGGTTTTTC	CANSLDLTGGGDERFF
TRBD2	TRBV11-3	TRBJ2-3	NA	TGTGCCAGCAGCTTGGAATCGGGACTAGCAGGCACAGATATGCAGTATTTT	CASSLESGLAGTDMQYF
TRBD2	TRBV10-2	TRBJ2-5	NA	TGCGCCAACAGTGAGGGACTAGCGGGAGGAGGCCAAGAGACTCAGTACTTC	CANSEGLAGGGQETQYF
NA	TRBV7-9	TRBJ2-1	many	TGTGCCAGCAGCCCGACTAGTTTTGAGCAGTTCTTC	CASSPTSFEQFF
NA	TRBV29-1	TRBJ2-3	NA	TGCAGCGTCACTAGCAGCAGCACAGATATGCAGTATTTT	CSVTSSSTDMQYF
NA	TRBV29-1	TRBJ2-3	many	TGCAGCGTTGAAGTCGAGCGGGCTGGAGATACGCAGTATTTT	CSVEVERAGDTQYF
NA	TRBV6-5	TRBJ1-4	many	TGTGCCAGCAGTTACAGGGGCGGGCGTGAAAAACTGTTTTTT	CASSYRGGREKLFF
NA	TRBV4-1	TRBJ2-3	NA	TGCGCCAGCAGCCAAGGGCACGGTCAGGCTCAGCCCCAGTATTTT	CASSQGHGQAQPQYF
NA	TRBV6-1	TRBJ2-1	once	TGTGACAGCCTCTCCTCTCTGGACAGACATTGGGATGAGCAGTTCTTC	CDSLSSLDRHWDEQFF
TRBD2	TRBV14	TRBJ2-1	many	TGTGCCAGCAGCCAACTAGCGGGAGGGGTGGGTGAGCAGTTCTTC	CASSQLAGGVGEQFF
NA	TRBV2	TRBJ2-1	few	TGTGCCAGCAGTGCCAAGGGTGGGTACAATGAGCAGTTCTTC	CASSAKGGYNEQFF
NA	TRBV11-2	TRBJ1-4	NA	TGTGCCAGCGGCATGCCGACATGGGGTAGAGAAAAGCTGTTTTTT	CASGMPTWGREKLFF
NA	TRBV30	TRBJ2-7	NA	TGTGCCTGGAGTGTACTTAGATGGGACGGCCCCTACGAGCAGTACTTC	CAWSVLRWDGPYEQYF
NA	TRBV11-1	TRBJ1-1	NA	TGTGCCAGCAGCCAATCGATCCAACCGAACACTGAAGCTTTCTTT	CASSQSIQPNTEAFF
NA	TRBV5-1	TRBJ2-7	NA	TGCGCCAACAGTCCCGGGACGATGAGCTCCTACGAGCAGTACTTC	CANSPGTMSSYEQYF
TRBD2	TRBV29-1	TRBJ2-1	NA	TGCAGCGTTGAAGCGACCCTCGGACTAGCGGGAGGGCTGGGCCCGATCTATAATGAGCAGTTCTTC	CSVEATLGLAGGLGPIYNEQFF
NA	TRBV11-2	TRBJ1-2	NA	TGTGTCAGCAGTTTAGGACCAGAAAACTACGGCTACACCTTC	CVSSLGPENYGYTF